Listed below are T cell receptor beta chains from one sample, sequenced in a study of OX40 agonist ivuxolimab in advanced cancers. Here immunoSEQ multiplex PCR was the method, and the copy in TCRdb shows in-frame clones only, minus some. The repertoire holds tens of thousands of clones, with 91% as singletons. The sequencing here drew on CD4+ or CD8+ T cells sorted from blood, taken in a trial of the OX40 agonist ivuxolimab. The receptors were sampled from an adult with an advanced solid tumor such as melanoma, head and neck, liver or kidney cancer. Both conserved end residues are trimmed from each CDR3.

>TRBV19|TRBJ2-2
ASSRGQIITGELF
>TRBV7-9|TRBJ1-2
ASSYDSHYT
>TRBV14|TRBJ2-7
ASSQWGLEQY
>TRBV6-5|TRBJ1-1
ASPSDSLTEAF
>TRBV6-6|TRBJ2-7
ASSLRGSYEQY
>TRBV7-9|TRBJ1-3
ASSLSGGFGNTIY
>TRBV7-6|TRBJ2-3
ASSPLAGSTDTQY
>TRBV27|TRBJ1-4
AIRDREGKLF
>TRBV6-1|TRBJ1-1
ASRDREGGTEAF
>TRBV10-2|TRBJ2-5
ASSDSGASETQY
>TRBV4-1|TRBJ1-1
ASSQDPTLGTEAF
>TRBV18|TRBJ2-3
ASSFSGGATDTQY
>TRBV6-5|TRBJ2-7
ASREAEAGEQY
>TRBV25-1|TRBJ2-5
ASSEARQVVETQY
>TRBV27|TRBJ2-2
ASSLVIGQGWTGELF
>TRBV7-9|TRBJ1-6
ASSLQGPENSPLH
>TRBV6-1|TRBJ2-7
ASSEGIGGEQY
>TRBV5-6|TRBJ2-4
ASGDEGRGIQY
>TRBV6-5|TRBJ2-1
ASTDSGQQF
>TRBV7-9|TRBJ2-1
AIKLGGQNEQF
>TRBV5-4|TRBJ2-7
ASSVQGSHEQY
>TRBV7-9|TRBJ2-7
ASSSGRDFLGYEQY
>TRBV29-1|TRBJ1-1
SVDGQNTEAF
>TRBV19|TRBJ1-2
ASSIPHGHNYGYT
>TRBV5-8|TRBJ1-2
ASSLDRGAYGYT
>TRBV5-4|TRBJ2-3
ASSFPTGGGDTQY
>TRBV28|TRBJ1-1
ASSYGLGGPMNTEAF
>TRBV27|TRBJ2-7
ASSWPGGYEQY
>TRBV5-6|TRBJ2-7
ASSLLGGEQY
>TRBV15|TRBJ2-7
ATSRVGQFLEQY
>TRBV7-9|TRBJ2-1
ASSLGSFNEQF
>TRBV29-1|TRBJ1-1
SGQQGQEAF
>TRBV29-1|TRBJ2-2
SVADGYTGELF
>TRBV19|TRBJ2-1
ASPPETSGAYNEQF
>TRBV5-1|TRBJ2-5
ASSLEASGAQETQY
>TRBV7-9|TRBJ1-2
ASSFAAMNYGYT
>TRBV11-2|TRBJ2-1
ASSLETGRSEQF
>TRBV27|TRBJ1-1
ASSYTTGGPEAF
>TRBV4-2|TRBJ2-3
ASSQAEGGRSDTQY
>TRBV21-1|TRBJ2-5
ASSKKGRRVGGNWETQY
>TRBV19|TRBJ2-2
ASSMDPRGTGELF
>TRBV7-3|TRBJ1-1
ASSDTGEAF
>TRBV13|TRBJ2-1
ASSAAVEGANEQF
>TRBV2|TRBJ2-7
ASNGPSQGNVDKQY
>TRBV10-2|TRBJ2-1
ASSGSRNEQF
>TRBV5-5|TRBJ1-6
ASSLAILYNSPLH
>TRBV4-1|TRBJ1-5
ASSQEEGDLNQPQH
>TRBV5-1|TRBJ2-1
ASSSPGNEQF
>TRBV19|TRBJ1-4
ASSIEGFAEELF
>TRBV4-1|TRBJ2-7
ASSQVSDEQY